The present entry profiles one TCR beta chain with its context. Germline assignment: CDR1 MNHEY and CDR2 SMNVEV (reference sequence). The CDR3 extends over 16 amino acids. TCRdb re-called the 5' RACE reads, yielding one record per CDR3 amino acid sequence without DNA. This table lists some 150,000 distinct CDR3 sequences. The data are from a study of monozygotic twins with inflammatory bowel disease. Sequenced sample: blood. This TCR came from a human donor with ulcerative colitis or Crohn's disease, or a healthy co-twin of an affected twin (not recorded which). The gene calls are TRBV27 and TRBJ1-6; TCRdb picks TRBD1, but there is no DNA to check that call. CDR3 in amino acids: CASSLYLGTANSPLHF.